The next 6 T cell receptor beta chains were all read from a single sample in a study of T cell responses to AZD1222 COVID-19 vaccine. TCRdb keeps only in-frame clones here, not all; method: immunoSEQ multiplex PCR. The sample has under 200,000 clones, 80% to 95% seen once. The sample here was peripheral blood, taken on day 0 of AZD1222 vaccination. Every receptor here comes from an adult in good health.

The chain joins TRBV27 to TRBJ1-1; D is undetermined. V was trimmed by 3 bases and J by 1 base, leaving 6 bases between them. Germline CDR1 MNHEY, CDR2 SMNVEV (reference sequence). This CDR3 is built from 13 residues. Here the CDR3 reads CASSLFTNTEAFF. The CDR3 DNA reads TGTGCCAGCAGTTTGTTCACGAACACTGAAGCTTTCTTT.

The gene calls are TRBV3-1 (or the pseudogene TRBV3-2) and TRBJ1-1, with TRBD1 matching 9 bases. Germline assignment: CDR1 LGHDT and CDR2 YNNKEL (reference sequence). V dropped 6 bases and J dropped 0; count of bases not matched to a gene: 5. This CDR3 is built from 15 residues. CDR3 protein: CASRRQGGLNTEAFF. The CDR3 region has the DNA TGTGCCAGCAGACGACAGGGGGGGTTGAACACTGAAGCTTTCTTT.

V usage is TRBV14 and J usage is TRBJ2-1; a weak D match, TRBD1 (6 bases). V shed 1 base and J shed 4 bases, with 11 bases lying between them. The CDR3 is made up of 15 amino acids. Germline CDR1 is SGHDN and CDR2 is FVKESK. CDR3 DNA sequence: TGTGCCAGCAGCCAAGGCAGGGGCCCTTACAATGAGCAGTTCTTC. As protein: CASSQGRGPYNEQFF.

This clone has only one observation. CDR3 DNA sequence: TGTGCCAGCAGCCCTAGGGGATTCGGGAACACTGAAGCTTTCTTT. Amino acids: CASSPRGFGNTEAFF. The chain couples TRBV3-1 (or the pseudogene TRBV3-2) to TRBJ1-1; perhaps TRBD1 as D (5 bases). With 4 bases removed from V and 1 base from J, the gap between germline ends came to 13 bases. The CDR3 extends over 15 amino acids. CDR1 LGHDT and CDR2 YNNKEL come from the germline V gene (reference sequence).

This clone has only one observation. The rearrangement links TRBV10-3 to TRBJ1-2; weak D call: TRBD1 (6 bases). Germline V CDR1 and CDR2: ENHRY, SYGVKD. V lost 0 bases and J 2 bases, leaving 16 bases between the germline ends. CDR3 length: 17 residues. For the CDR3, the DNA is TGTGCCATCAGTGAGTCGAAGTTGGACAGCCTAAACTATGGCTACACCTTC. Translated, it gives CAISESKLDSLNYGYTF.

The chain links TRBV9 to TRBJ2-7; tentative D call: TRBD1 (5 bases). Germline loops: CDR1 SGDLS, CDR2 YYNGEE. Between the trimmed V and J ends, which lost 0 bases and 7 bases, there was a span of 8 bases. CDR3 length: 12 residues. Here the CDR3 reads CASSVARGEQYF. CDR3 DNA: TGTGCCAGCAGCGTAGCTAGGGGAGAGCAGTACTTC. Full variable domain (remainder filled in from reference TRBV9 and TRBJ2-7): DSGVTQTPKHLITATGQRVTLRCSPRSGDLSVYWYQQSLDQGLQFLIQYYNGEERAKGNILERFSAQQFPDLHSELNLSSLELGDSALYFCASSVARGEQYFGPGTRLTVT.